This TCR beta chain comes out of a study of OX40 agonist ivuxolimab in advanced cancers. Study-wide context: Ivuxolimab was a fully human IgG2 agonistic monoclonal antibody targeting the costimulatory receptor OX40 (CD134). Intravenous ivuxolimab was administered to patients every 2 weeks at six dose levels: 0.01, 0.1, 0.3, 1.5, 3 and 10 mg/kg. Among the approximately 50 dose-escalation patients, some 19 had hepatocellular carcinoma, 15 or so melanoma, 9 renal cell carcinoma and 9 head and neck cancer. In the dose-escalation cohort, over 65% of patients were male, and the mean age was approximately 64 years, with a range of 23 to 79. Patients were allowed to have had prior anti-PD-1, anti-PD-L1 or anti-CTLA-4 therapy, and around 43% of the dose-escalation patients had been treated with checkpoint inhibitors. Partial responses occurred in three dose-escalation patients, of whom one had hepatocellular carcinoma and two had cutaneous melanoma. The purpose of peripheral TCRbeta sequencing was to test whether ivuxolimab changed TCR sequence diversity and led to clonal T-cell expansion. The monotherapy dose-escalation portion (N of about 57 patients) of the phase I ivuxolimab trial is reported in the paper. Study-wide findings and limitations: On average, CD8+ T cells showed more expanded clones than CD4+ T cells after ivuxolimab. Clonal expansion of both CD4+ and CD8+ blood T cells was observed from baseline to week 6 at doses 0.1 to 3.0 mg/kg. In the 0.1-3.0 mg/kg groups, partial responders were among the patients with the lowest normalized peripheral clonal expansion, particularly in CD8+ T cells. The antigen specificity of the peripheral T cells that underwent clonal expansion was not determined. Low levels of normalized T-cell clonal expansion were also shown by some nonresponding patients.

To note about this clone: The clone's antigen remains unknown. Per-nucleotide qualities are absent, and no much larger clonotype sits a single base away.

CDR1 and CDR2 are drawn from the germline V gene (reference sequence): SEHNR, FQNEAQ. V sheds 7 bases and J sheds 5 bases, leaving 8 bases between their ends. The CDR3 has 11 amino acids, counting the end cysteine and phenylalanine. Only the CDR3 DNA stays, 33 bases, in frame from base 1. To sequence the TCRbeta CDR3 region, genomic DNA was isolated from the sorted cells. TCRbeta CDR3 regions were sequenced using the immunoSEQ Assay. TCRdb took over this immuneACCESS table, retaining in-frame rearrangements with V and J assigned. Such tables are incomplete; in checked studies, under half of the missing clones stem from an unresolved V gene, and the remainder is unexplained. In all, the sample holds roughly 49,000 clones, and about 86% of those were seen once. The top ten clones comprise about a tenth of the sample. Patients with autoimmune disease history or receiving systemic immunosuppression were excluded from the trial. In every dose cohort, peripheral blood was drawn for TCR sequencing at baseline, cycle 4 day 1, and cycle 7 day 1. Samples were obtained from an open-label, multicenter, first-in-human phase I dose-escalation trial of ivuxolimab. Adults with locally advanced or metastatic head and neck squamous cell, hepatocellular, melanoma or renal cell carcinoma were enrolled in the trial. Before TCR sequencing, CD4+ and CD8+ T cells were separately sorted from peripheral blood.

The chain is assembled from TRBV7-9 and TRBJ2-5, with no confidently assigned D gene. The TCR was taken from an adult with an advanced solid tumor such as melanoma, head and neck, liver or kidney cancer. The material was CD4+ or CD8+ T cells sorted from blood, obtained in a trial of the OX40 agonist ivuxolimab. This receptor has the CDR3 CASNEVETQYF. The base sequence is TGTGCCAGCAACGAAGTGGAGACCCAGTACTTC. The full variable domain, with segments outside the CDR3 supplied by the reference TRBV7-9 and TRBJ2-5 proteins, appears as DTGVSQNPRHKITKRGQNVTFRCDPISEHNRLYWYRQTLGQGPEFLTYFQNEAQLEKSRLLSDRFSAERPKGSFSTLEIQRTEQGDSAMYLCASNEVETQYFGPGTRLLVL.